These 18 T cell receptor beta chains were sequenced from one sample in a study of T cells in Graves' hyperthyroidism and ophthalmopathy. The investigators amplified TCR beta CDR3 regions from RNA transcripts. First-round RT-PCR with HTBI primers amplified the TCR CDR3 region. Each CDR3 protein gets one entry after TCRdb re-called the multiplex PCR reads with MiXCR. The table has roughly 740,000 distinct CDR3 sequences, about a sixth seen once. Sequenced sample: blood. The receptors come from a man between 18 and 29 years old with Graves' hyperthyroidism.

This clonotype has a handful of counts. The chain combines TRBV5-1 with TRBJ2-1, with 7 bases matching TRBD2. In germline, CDR1 is SGHRS, CDR2 YFSETQ. V lost 5 bases, J lost 2 bases, and 7 bases stayed unmatched. This CDR3 spans 15 amino acids. CDR3 sequence: CASRGEGGPYNEQFF. In DNA form, the CDR3 reads TGCGCCAGCAGGGGTGAGGGAGGGCCCTACAATGAGCAGTTCTTC.

The V gene is TRBV7-2, the J gene TRBJ2-7, with a tentative D call TRBD1 (6 bases). Germline assignment: CDR1 SGHTA and CDR2 FQGNSA. V lost 3 bases and J 0 bases, leaving 15 bases between the germline ends. This CDR3 region has 16 residues. This CDR3 reads CASSFPWGQSSYEQYF. The CDR3 coding sequence is TGTGCCAGCAGCTTTCCTTGGGGGCAGAGCTCCTACGAGCAGTACTTC.

This clonotype showed up many times. The chain employs TRBV20-1 and TRBJ2-7, with D tentatively TRBD1 or TRBD2 (5 bases each). Germline assignment: CDR1 DFQATT and CDR2 SNEGSKA (reference sequence). Between the trimmed V and J ends, which lost 5 bases and 0 bases, there was a span of 14 bases. CDR3 size: 14 residues. The CDR3, as DNA: TGCAGTGCTTCCGCTTGGGGGACCTCCTACGAGCAGTACTTC. Residues: CSASAWGTSYEQYF.

This clonotype was picked up a small number of times. The V call is TRBV7-9, the J call TRBJ2-7; no clear D gene. There are 12 residues in the CDR3. Trimming removed 5 bases from V and 3 bases from J, with 8 bases in between. CDR1 is SEHNR and CDR2 is FQNEAQ in the germline V gene (reference sequence). The CDR3 bases are TGTGCCAGCAGCGCCTGGAGCTACGAGCAGTACTTC. This codes for CASSAWSYEQYF.

This clonotype was observed a handful of times. The chain has TRBV18 and TRBJ2-6; D remains ambiguous. From germline, CDR1 is KGHSH and CDR2 LQKENI. The CDR3 spans 17 residues. The V end lost 2 bases, the J end lost 1 base, and 12 bases lay between the germline ends. In nucleotides, the CDR3 is TGTGCCAGCTCACCAAAGAACGTGAGGTCTGGGGCCAACGTCCTGACTTTC. It specifies CASSPKNVRSGANVLTF. Combining the CDR3 with reference TRBV18 and TRBJ2-6 gives the whole variable domain NAGVMQNPRHLVRRRGQEARLRCSPMKGHSHVYWYRQLPEEGLKFMVYLQKENIIDESGMPKERFSAEFPKEGPSILRIQQVVRGDSAAYFCASSPKNVRSGANVLTFGAGSRLTVL.

This clonotype came up many times. The CDR3 loop reads CASSQDRVKWNTEAFF. CDR3 bases: TGTGCCAGCAGCCAAGACCGGGTTAAGTGGAACACTGAAGCTTTCTTT. The chain employs TRBV3-1 and TRBJ1-1; no reliable D call. CDR3 length: 16 residues. In germline, CDR1 is LGHDT, CDR2 YNNKEL (reference sequence). V was pared by 0 bases and J by 1 base, with 12 bases between.

In this sample, this clonotype turned up many times. This rearrangement joins TRBV12-3 or TRBV12-4 to TRBJ2-7; D is perhaps TRBD2 (5 bases). Between the trimmed V and J ends, which lost 0 bases and 5 bases, there was a span of 11 bases. CDR3 length: 14 amino acids. CDR3 region: CASSLAGAWNEQYF. The CDR3 DNA reads as TGTGCCAGCAGTTTAGCGGGAGCATGGAACGAGCAGTACTTC.

This clonotype was observed a handful of times. One junction end does not reproduce the germline sequence, and a read error may be involved. This chain connects TRBV10-3 to TRBJ2-2; D is undetermined. The CDR3 is made up of 13 amino acids. The germline V gene encodes CDR1 ENHRY and CDR2 SYGVKD. The chain's CDR3 is CAINEELTGELFF. For the CDR3, the DNA is TGTGCCATCAATGAGGAACTCACCGGGGAGCTGTTTTTT.

CDR3 in DNA: TGTGCCTGGGTGGACAGGGCTGGAAACACCATATATTTT. This codes for CAWVDRAGNTIYF. J is TRBJ1-3 and V is TRBV30; 8 bases fit TRBD1. Germline lookup yields CDR1 GTSNPN and CDR2 SVGIG (reference sequence). CDR3 length: 13 amino acids. V lost 5 bases, J lost 2 bases, and 2 bases stayed unmatched.

This clonotype was recorded a few times. The rearrangement uses TRBV28 and TRBJ1-2; tentative D call: TRBD1 (6 bases). Trimming cost V 5 bases and J 6 bases, with 10 bases left between them. This CDR3 region has 12 residues. Germline V gene data show CDR1 as MDHEN and CDR2 as SYDVKM. Here the CDR3 reads CASSQDSHGYTF. The CDR3, as DNA: TGTGCCAGCAGTCAGGACAGTCATGGCTACACCTTC.

The V gene is TRBV6-5, the J gene TRBJ2-1; no firm D call. The CDR3 is 15 residues long. CDR1 is MNHEY, CDR2 SVGAGI, per germline. V gave up 0 bases and J gave up 2 bases, with 8 bases separating them. CDR3 amino acids: CASSYSGRAYNEQFF. CDR3 nucleotide sequence: TGTGCCAGCAGTTACTCGGGTAGGGCCTACAATGAGCAGTTCTTC.

The CDR3 here is CAWSEGWQETQYF. For the CDR3, the DNA is TGTGCCTGGAGTGAGGGGTGGCAAGAGACCCAGTACTTC. The chain joins TRBV30 to TRBJ2-5; a possible D gene is TRBD1 (5 bases). The V and J ends lost 1 base and 2 bases respectively, with 8 bases between them. Germline-derived CDR1 and CDR2 are GTSNPN and SVGIG (reference sequence). The CDR3 extends over 13 amino acids.

The genes are TRBV19 and TRBJ2-5; D might be TRBD1 (6 bases). The length of the CDR3 is 15 residues. Per germline, CDR1 LNHDA and CDR2 SQIVND (reference sequence). V gave up 0 bases and J gave up 5 bases, with 13 bases separating them. The CDR3 spells CASSIEGDMGETQYF. CDR3 nucleotides: TGTGCCAGTAGTATAGAGGGGGACATGGGGGAGACCCAGTACTTC.

The sample holds a few counts of this clonotype. The chain joins TRBV10-3 to TRBJ2-1; TRBD2 matches 14 bases. With 4 bases clipped from V and 9 bases from J, the junction kept 8 bases outside the gene matches. Per the germline V gene, CDR1 is ENHRY and CDR2 is SYGVKD. The CDR3 totals 16 residues. As DNA, the CDR3 is TGTGCCATCAGTGCCCCCGGGACTAGCGGGAGTGTTGAGCAGTTCTTC. Translated, it gives CAISAPGTSGSVEQFF.

The chain carries TRBV15 and TRBJ2-5; TRBD2 matches at 14 bases. Germline CDR1 reads LNHNV; CDR2 reads YYDKDF (reference sequence). With 3 bases clipped from V and 8 bases from J, the junction kept 11 bases outside the gene matches. The CDR3 covers 17 residues. CDR3 loop: CATSRTSGRVIENTQYF. Here the CDR3 DNA reads TGTGCCACCAGCAGGACTAGCGGGAGGGTCATTGAAAATACCCAGTACTTC.

This chain joins TRBV27 and TRBJ1-5, with D unresolved. The CDR3 contains 14 residues. V was pared by 5 bases and J by 1 base, with 9 bases between. The germline CDR1 and CDR2 sequences are MNHEY and SMNVEV (reference sequence). The CDR3: CASSDGPSNQPQHF. Written as DNA, the CDR3 is TGTGCCAGCAGTGACGGGCCAAGCAATCAGCCCCAGCATTTT.

In its sample, this clonotype was seen many times. The CDR3 nucleotides are TGTGCCTGCGGGACTAGCGGCAATGAGCAGTTCTTC. Its protein is CACGTSGNEQFF. The chain recombines TRBV30 with TRBJ2-1, with 11 nucleotides matching TRBD2. Germline V gives CDR1 GTSNPN, CDR2 SVGIG (reference sequence). The length of the CDR3 is 12 residues. The J segment lost 6 bases and the V segment lost 6 bases, leaving 1 base of the junction unmatched.

At least ten counts were recorded for this clonotype. The chain combines TRBV15 with TRBJ1-1; no definite D call. From germline, CDR1 is LNHNV and CDR2 YYDKDF (reference sequence). This CDR3 has 13 amino acids. V was cut by 7 bases and J by 4 bases, with 13 bases left in between. For the CDR3, the DNA is TGTGCCACCATCCCGACCCCGGGCACTGAAGCTTTCTTT. It translates to CATIPTPGTEAFF.